These 22 T cell receptor beta chains share one sample of origin, sequenced in a study of T cells in localized non-small cell lung cancer (dated by TCRdb to 2020 to 2022). Library generation was performed with the immunoSEQ multiplex PCR assay. TCRdb holds this immuneACCESS table with in-frame rearrangements only. Some clones are missing; in checked studies, unresolved V genes explain under half, and the rest has no known cause. This sample has tens of thousands of clones in its table, and roughly 87% of those were observed once. The ten largest make up 25% to 30% of the sample. The specimen comprised peripheral blood, sampled before any cancer treatment. These receptors were obtained from a male donor aged 60 or older with stage I squamous cell lung carcinoma.

The chain has TRBV30 and TRBJ2-5, with 9 bases matching TRBD1. The junction had 3 bases not matched to a gene; V was cut back by 6 bases and J by 4 bases. CDR1 is GTSNPN, CDR2 SVGIG, per germline (reference sequence). This CDR3 spans 12 amino acids. CDR3 amino acids: CACSTGGETQYF. The CDR3 DNA follows: TGTGCCTGCTCGACAGGGGGAGAGACCCAGTACTTC.

The gene calls are TRBV28 and TRBJ2-1; 7 bases agree with TRBD1. The CDR3 runs to 15 residues. V lost 2 bases to trimming and J lost 4 bases; unmatched junction nucleotides: 5. Germline V gene data show CDR1 as MDHEN and CDR2 as SYDVKM. The CDR3 DNA reads as TGTGCCAGCAGTTTAGGGACAGCAAGGTACAATGAGCAGTTCTTC. Encoded protein: CASSLGTARYNEQFF. The entire variable domain, with the rest obtained from reference TRBV28 and TRBJ2-1, is as follows: DVKVTQSSRYLVKRTGEKVFLECVQDMDHENMFWYRQDPGLGLRLIYFSYDVKMKEKGDIPEGYSVSREKKERFSLILESASTNQTSMYLCASSLGTARYNEQFFGPGTRLTVL.

The V and J genes are TRBV7-2 and TRBJ2-3; the match to TRBD2 covers 9 bases. The CDR3 sequence is 15 residues long. The germline V gene has CDR1 SGHTA and CDR2 FQGNSA. Trimming at V came to 2 bases and at J to 6 bases, leaving 6 bases not matched to a gene. As DNA, the CDR3 is TGTGCCAGCAGCTTAAAGCGGGGGGCACTTGATACGCAGTATTTT. Amino acids: CASSLKRGALDTQYF. Filled out from reference TRBV7-2 and TRBJ2-3, the complete variable domain reads GAGVSQSPSNKVTEKGKDVELRCDPISGHTALYWYRQSLGQGLEFLIYFQGNSAPDKSGLPSDRFSAERTGGSVSTLTIQRTQQEDSAVYLCASSLKRGALDTQYFGPGTRLTVL.

The genes are TRBV5-1 and TRBJ2-5; a weak D match, TRBD2 (6 bases). Germline V gives CDR1 SGHRS, CDR2 YFSETQ. The CDR3 covers 19 residues. Trimming cost V 1 base and J 1 base, with 23 bases left between them. The CDR3: CASSLSPGGRLYGQETQYF. As DNA, the CDR3 is TGCGCCAGCAGCTTGAGCCCCGGAGGGAGATTGTATGGCCAAGAGACCCAGTACTTC.

The rearrangement links TRBV4-2 to TRBJ2-5; D is possibly TRBD2 (6 bases). CDR3 length equals 15 residues. In germline, CDR1 is LGHNA, CDR2 YNFKEQ. Between the trimmed V and J ends, which lost 0 bases and 4 bases, there was a span of 12 bases. The CDR3 DNA reads as TGTGCCAGCAGCCAAGATCTCGGAGGGGTAGAGACCCAGTACTTC. It is translated as CASSQDLGGVETQYF.

The J gene is TRBJ1-1, the V gene TRBV10-1, with no clear D. The CDR3 loop spans 13 amino acids. The V and J ends lost 5 bases and 1 base respectively, with 8 bases between them. CDR1 and CDR2 (germline): WNHNN, SYGVQD (reference sequence). The CDR3 loop reads CASSSPGNTEAFF. The CDR3 nucleotides read TGCGCCAGCAGTTCCCCAGGGAACACTGAAGCTTTCTTT.

A few counts support this clone. The chain combines TRBV6-1 with TRBJ2-1; D is uncertain. CDR3 length equals 15 residues. Trimming cost V 1 base and J 5 bases, with 12 bases left between them. Germline CDR1 and CDR2: MNHNS and SASEGT. CDR3 in amino acids: CASSEGRLTNNEQFF. CDR3 DNA: TGTGCCAGCAGTGAAGGTCGACTCACAAACAATGAGCAGTTCTTC.

This clone was counted once. At one end, the junction sequence differs from germline, possibly due to a read error. The chain employs TRBV6-5 and TRBJ2-7; D not certain. This CDR3 has 12 residues. Germline CDR1 reads MNHEY; CDR2 reads SVGAGI. CDR3 coding DNA: TGTGCCAGCAGTTCCCTGGACGGCCTTTGGGACTTC. It codes for CASSSLDGLWDF.

V and J are TRBV18 and TRBJ2-3; no clear D. CDR1 is KGHSH and CDR2 is LQKENI in the germline V gene. There are 13 residues in the CDR3. Trimming removed 4 bases at V and 1 base at J, with 6 bases between. For the CDR3, the DNA is TGTGCCAGCTCACGGACGCGCACAGATACGCAGTATTTT. Its protein is CASSRTRTDTQYF.

This chain joins TRBV6-4 and TRBJ2-3; D not certain. Trimming took off 6 bases at V and 8 bases at J, with 15 bases between the two ends. Germline lookup yields CDR1 MRHNA and CDR2 SNTAGT. The CDR3 extends over 13 amino acids. The CDR3 loop is CASREGPFSTQYF. CDR3 nucleotides: TGTGCCAGCAGAGAAGGGCCGTTTAGTACGCAGTATTTT.

This clone was counted a single time. The V and J genes are TRBV30 and TRBJ2-3; TRBD2 matches 14 bases. V lost 3 bases, J lost 6 bases, and 11 bases stayed unmatched. CDR1 and CDR2 from the germline V gene are GTSNPN and SVGIG (reference sequence). The length of the CDR3 is 17 residues. The CDR3 coding sequence is TGTGCCTGGAGGTTGGAGAGACTAGCGGGGGGGCCGGATACGCAGTATTTT. As protein: CAWRLERLAGGPDTQYF.

The V and J genes are TRBV5-1 and TRBJ1-1, with no clear D. Per germline, CDR1 SGHRS and CDR2 YFSETQ. CDR3 length equals 14 residues. With 0 bases removed from V and 3 bases from J, the gap between germline ends came to 9 bases. The CDR3 DNA reads as TGCGCCAGCAGCTTGGGACATCGAGACACTGAAGCTTTCTTT. Translation gives CASSLGHRDTEAFF.

This chain connects TRBV10-2 to TRBJ1-1, with D perhaps TRBD1 (5 bases). With 6 bases removed from V and 8 bases from J, the gap between germline ends came to 13 bases. The CDR3 has 12 amino acids. Germline values: CDR1 WSHSY, CDR2 SAAADI. This CDR3 is CASRAGGGEAFF. The CDR3 nucleotides read TGCGCCAGCAGAGCGGGTGGGGGGGAAGCTTTCTTT.

This clone was counted once. CDR3 in amino acids: CASSFWGSMNTEAFF. As DNA, the CDR3 is TGTGCCAGCAGCTTCTGGGGATCCATGAACACTGAAGCTTTCTTT. The chain links TRBV5-6 to TRBJ1-1, with D uncertain. The V gene's germline CDR1 is SGHDT and CDR2 YYEEEE. Trimming shortened V by 2 bases and J by 0 bases, and 11 bases separated the two germline ends. The CDR3 has 15 amino acids.

The chain recombines TRBV5-1 with TRBJ1-1; 9 positions match TRBD1. This CDR3 contains 15 residues. The V and J ends lost 4 bases and 0 bases, in that order; junction bases with no gene match: 4. Germline loops: CDR1 SGHRS, CDR2 YFSETQ. CDR3 DNA: TGCGCCAGCAGCCCTGACAGGGGGATGAACACTGAAGCTTTCTTT. Protein sequence: CASSPDRGMNTEAFF. The full variable domain, in which reference TRBV5-1 and TRBJ1-1 provide the parts outside the CDR3, is KAGVTQTPRYLIKTRGQQVTLSCSPISGHRSVSWYQQTPGQGLQFLFEYFSETQRNKGNFPGRFSGRQFSNSRSEMNVSTLELGDSALYLCASSPDRGMNTEAFFGQGTRLTVV.

This rearrangement joins TRBV6-6 to TRBJ2-7, with TRBD2 as a possible D gene (5 bases). CDR3 length: 13 amino acids. Between the trimmed V and J ends, which lost 5 bases and 0 bases, there was a span of 8 bases. CDR1 and CDR2 (germline): MNHNY, SVGAGI (reference sequence). The CDR3 DNA reads as TGTGCCAGCAGTAACGGGATCTCCTACGAGCAGTACTTC. It is translated as CASSNGISYEQYF.

V usage is TRBV6-5 and J usage is TRBJ1-5; no clear D gene. Germline assignment: CDR1 MNHEY and CDR2 SVGAGI. Trimming stripped 8 bases from V and 3 bases from J, with 8 bases between. This CDR3 comprises 12 residues. In DNA form, the CDR3 reads TGTGCCAGCGTGGGATCCAATCAGCCCCAGCATTTT. This encodes CASVGSNQPQHF.

The chain joins TRBV27 to TRBJ1-5; D gene uncertain. Germline V CDR1 and CDR2: MNHEY, SMNVEV (reference sequence). The length of the CDR3 is 14 residues. Trimming took off 0 bases at V and 7 bases at J, with 10 bases between the two ends. The CDR3 DNA is TGTGCCAGCAGTTTATCCCCGGGATTCCAGCCCCAGCATTTT. Protein sequence: CASSLSPGFQPQHF.

The chain has TRBV5-6 and TRBJ1-2; D is undetermined. The V end lost 1 base, the J end lost 8 bases, and 9 bases lay between the germline ends. The CDR3 spans 12 residues. Looked up from germline, CDR1 is SGHDT and CDR2 is YYEEEE. The CDR3: CASSLNGIGYTF. The CDR3 coding sequence is TGTGCCAGCAGCTTGAACGGGATCGGCTACACCTTC.

This clone has just a few counts. The rearrangement links TRBV7-8 to TRBJ2-7; D is perhaps TRBD1 or TRBD2 (5 bases each). This CDR3 comprises 15 residues. In germline, CDR1 is SGHVS, CDR2 FQNEAQ. V was pared by 0 bases and J by 1 base, with 10 bases between. As DNA, the CDR3 is TGTGCCAGCAGCTTAGCGCAGGGACCATCCTACGAGCAGTACTTC. It codes for CASSLAQGPSYEQYF.

This clone was seen more than once but under ten times. The chain combines TRBV19 with TRBJ2-2; perhaps TRBD1 as D (5 bases). The CDR3 loop spans 16 amino acids. V lost 6 bases and J 2 bases, leaving 16 bases between the germline ends. In germline, CDR1 is LNHDA, CDR2 SQIVND (reference sequence). For the CDR3, the DNA is TGTGCCAGTAGCCAGGGTGGAAGAGGAAACACCGGGGAGCTGTTTTTT. This gives the protein CASSQGGRGNTGELFF.

The rearrangement uses TRBV6-5 and TRBJ1-1; tentative D call: TRBD1 (6 bases). The CDR3 length is 13 residues. In germline, CDR1 is MNHEY, CDR2 SVGAGI. The germline V and J ends were trimmed by 6 bases and 7 bases, with 15 bases remaining between them. CDR3 in amino acids: CASRAGGAGEAFF. The CDR3 coding sequence is TGTGCCAGCAGGGCCGGGGGGGCCGGTGAAGCTTTCTTT.